These 15 T cell receptor beta chains came from one sample sequenced in a study of beta chain features in type 1 diabetes. Sequenced material consisted of expressed TCRB transcripts (all of the isolated RNA was reverse transcribed). Sequencing used immunoSEQ multiplex PCR; TCRdb keeps in-frame clones, though not all of them. Among some 270,000 clones listed, about 7.8% were seen once. Sequenced material: central memory CD4+ T cells from blood. These TCRs come from a woman under 30 in good health.

The table lists this clone with a few counts. The chain links TRBV4-3 to TRBJ2-7, with TRBD1 as a possible D gene (5 bases). The CDR3 contains 9 residues. Germline CDR1 is LGHNA and CDR2 is YSLEER. V lost 8 bases and J lost 12, with 11 bases in between. CDR3 coding DNA: TGCGCCAGCGACAGATCGGGGTACTTC. Its protein is CASDRSGYF.

The rearrangement uses TRBV7-2 and TRBJ2-3; 10 bases align to TRBD2. The length of the CDR3 is 18 residues. The germline gives CDR1 SGHTA, CDR2 FQGNSA. V lost 1 base to trimming and J lost 0 bases; unmatched junction nucleotides: 7. The CDR3 sequence: CASSLGVLAGVSTDTQYF. CDR3 DNA: TGTGCCAGCAGCTTAGGTGTTCTAGCGGGAGTCAGCACAGATACGCAGTATTTT. Using reference TRBV7-2 and TRBJ2-3 for the parts outside the CDR3, the full variable domain is GAGVSQSPSNKVTEKGKDVELRCDPISGHTALYWYRQSLGQGLEFLIYFQGNSAPDKSGLPSDRFSAERTGGSVSTLTIQRTQQEDSAVYLCASSLGVLAGVSTDTQYFGPGTRLTVL.

A few counts support this clone. J is TRBJ1-5 and V is TRBV7-3; weak D call: TRBD1 (5 bases). V lost 8 bases, J lost 6 bases, and 14 bases lay in between. Germline V gene data show CDR1 as SGHTA and CDR2 as FQGTGA. The CDR3 sequence is 13 residues long. The CDR3 sequence is CASSLGARQPQHF. DNA for the CDR3: TGTGCCAGCTCTCTCGGGGCTCGTCAGCCCCAGCATTTT.

This clone was counted only a few times. V and J are TRBV7-3 and TRBJ2-1; D ambiguous. This CDR3 has 11 residues. Trimming stripped 4 bases from V and 10 bases from J, with 8 bases between. The germline gives CDR1 SGHTA, CDR2 FQGTGA. The CDR3 DNA is TGTGCCAGCAGCTCAGCCAGAGAGCAGTTCTTC. Its protein is CASSSAREQFF.

The chain couples TRBV2 to TRBJ1-5; D remains unclear. The CDR3 sequence is 13 residues long. Germline CDR1 is SNHLY and CDR2 is FYNNEI. The ends were cut back, 8 bases at V and 2 bases at J, with 10 bases in the middle. The CDR3 DNA reads as TGTGCCAGCGTCCAGGATGGCAATCAGCCCCAGCATTTT. This codes for CASVQDGNQPQHF. Variable domain in full (rest from reference TRBV2 and TRBJ1-5): EPEVTQTPSHQVTQMGQEVILRCVPISNHLYFYWYRQILGQKVEFLVSFYNNEISEKSEIFDDQFSVERPDGSNFTLKIRSTKLEDSAMYFCASVQDGNQPQHFGDGTRLSIL.

The chain carries TRBV7-9 and TRBJ2-3; D tentatively fits TRBD1 or TRBD2 (6 bases each). The length of the CDR3 is 16 residues. Trimming took 2 bases from V and 2 from J, leaving 14 bases between them. Germline assignment: CDR1 SEHNR and CDR2 FQNEAQ (reference sequence). CDR3 nucleotides: TGTGCCAGCAGCTTATGGGGGGCGAAGGACACAGATACGCAGTATTTT. Protein product: CASSLWGAKDTDTQYF. Full variable domain (missing parts from reference TRBV7-9 and TRBJ2-3): DTGVSQNPRHKITKRGQNVTFRCDPISEHNRLYWYRQTLGQGPEFLTYFQNEAQLEKSRLLSDRFSAERPKGSFSTLEIQRTEQGDSAMYLCASSLWGAKDTDTQYFGPGTRLTVL.

Many counts were recorded for this clone. The same CDR3 also results from other DNA sequences found in this sample. The V and J genes are TRBV29-1 and TRBJ2-3, with D hard to call. The CDR3 totals 10 residues. Trimming cost V 3 bases and J 2 bases, with 0 bases left between them. Germline V gene data show CDR1 as SQVTM and CDR2 as ANQGSEA. CDR3 coding DNA: TGCAGCGTTGACACAGATACGCAGTATTTT. It codes for CSVDTDTQYF.

V is TRBV11-3 and J is TRBJ2-5, with D maybe TRBD2 (6 bases). Germline CDR1 is SGHNT and CDR2 is YENEEA. The CDR3 is made up of 13 amino acids. Trimming pared 5 bases from V and 0 bases from J, leaving 7 bases between. CDR3 in DNA: TGTGCCAGCAGCCGGGACTACCAAGAGACCCAGTACTTC. This translates into CASSRDYQETQYF.

The sample holds a few counts of this clone. This sequence joins TRBV7-8 and TRBJ2-1; the match to TRBD2 covers 9 bases. Germline trimming cut 1 base from V and 2 bases from J; bases unmatched to any gene: 3. CDR1 is SGHVS and CDR2 is FQNEAQ in the germline V gene. This CDR3 has 16 residues. The DNA of the CDR3 is TGTGCCAGCAGCTTAGGGCGACTAGCGGCCTACAATGAGCAGTTCTTC. Translating it yields CASSLGRLAAYNEQFF. Complete variable domain (other parts from reference TRBV7-8 and TRBJ2-1): GAGVSQSPRYKVAKRGQDVALRCDPISGHVSLFWYQQALGQGPEFLTYFQNEAQLDKSGLPSDRFFAERPEGSVSTLKIQRTQQEDSAVYLCASSLGRLAAYNEQFFGPGTRLTVL.

A few counts support this clone. The chain joins TRBV21-1 to TRBJ2-7; TRBD1, as called in the table, went unchecked against the DNA. TRBV21-1 is tagged as a pseudogene. CDR3 length: 16 amino acids. For the CDR3, the DNA is TGTGCCAGCAGCAAAGGAGACAGGGGGCACACCTACGAGCAGTACTTC. Its protein product is CASSKGDRGHTYEQYF.

Only a few counts were recorded for this clone. The chain is built from TRBV5-1 and TRBJ1-2; D gene unclear. CDR1 and CDR2 from the germline V gene are SGHRS and YFSETQ. Deletions cut 3 bases from V and 4 bases from J, with 10 bases between. The CDR3 is 13 residues long. Here the CDR3 reads CASSSQAGYGYTF. CDR3 sequence (DNA): TGCGCCAGCAGCTCGCAAGCTGGCTATGGCTACACCTTC.

This clone was picked up many times. V and J are TRBV6-6 and TRBJ2-4; no clear D gene. This CDR3 has 16 residues. The ends were cut back, 0 bases at V and 0 bases at J, with 9 bases in the middle. The germline gives CDR1 MNHNY, CDR2 SVGAGI (reference sequence). For the CDR3, the DNA is TGTGCCAGCAGTTACTCACCCGGAGCAGCCAAAAACATTCAGTACTTC. Translated: CASSYSPGAAKNIQYF.

This clone was observed a handful of times. The CDR3 here is CASSDEGYNEQFF. For the CDR3, the DNA is TGTGCCAGCAGTGACGAAGGGTACAATGAGCAGTTCTTC. This chain links TRBV2 with TRBJ2-1; D is ambiguous. V was shortened by 3 bases and J by 4 bases, with 7 bases between the two germline ends. Per germline, CDR1 SNHLY and CDR2 FYNNEI. The CDR3 loop spans 13 amino acids.

This clone occurred a few times. The J gene is TRBJ2-7, the V gene TRBV7-2; TRBD1 agrees at 11 bases. This CDR3 is built from 15 residues. The V gene's germline CDR1 is SGHTA and CDR2 FQGNSA. The J segment lost 7 bases and the V segment lost 3 bases, leaving 8 bases of the junction unmatched. The CDR3 DNA is TGTGCCAGCAGCTTGGCCGGGACAGGGGGTCGGGAGCAGTACTTC. This gives the protein CASSLAGTGGREQYF.

The rearrangement uses TRBV7-9 and TRBJ2-7, with D perhaps matching TRBD1 or TRBD2 (5 bases each). Trimming stripped 2 bases from V and 5 bases from J, with 25 bases between. This CDR3 region has 18 residues. Germline values: CDR1 SEHNR, CDR2 FQNEAQ (reference sequence). This CDR3 reads CASSLRTGTGLLGNEQYF. CDR3 in DNA: TGTGCCAGCAGCTTAAGGACCGGAACAGGACTCTTAGGAAACGAGCAGTACTTC.